This TCR beta chain was documented in a study of blood T cell repertoires in COVID-19. Study processing details: For nucleated cells, counts were estimated from reference gene primer amplification. Assay used: immunoSEQ multiplex PCR; TCRdb lists only in-frame clones, some missing. D and trimming come from the DNA, and the V and J calls and clone size come from that table. The sample includes approximately 190,000 clones, 82% of them seen just once. The table lists this clone with a count of one. Trimming at V came to 7 bases and at J to 6 bases, leaving 8 bases not matched to a gene. The CDR3 consists of 13 residues. The germline V gene has CDR1 SEHNR and CDR2 FQNEAQ (reference sequence).

The source of this sequence is a woman between 55 and 75 years old with acute COVID-19. The sequenced sample consisted of PBMCs or T cells enriched from blood (not recorded which). The chain employs TRBV7-9 and TRBJ1-2, with TRBD1 matching 7 bases. The CDR3 here is CASKTGVSDGYTF. The DNA of the CDR3 is TGTGCCAGCAAAACAGGGGTTTCCGATGGCTACACCTTC. The full variable domain, with the rest looked up from reference TRBV7-9 and TRBJ1-2, is DTGVSQNPRHKITKRGQNVTFRCDPISEHNRLYWYRQTLGQGPEFLTYFQNEAQLEKSRLLSDRFSAERPKGSFSTLEIQRTEQGDSAMYLCASKTGVSDGYTFGSGTRLTVV.